Presented here are 22 T cell receptor beta chains from one specimen sequenced in a study of CD8+ T cells in alopecia areata (dated by TCRdb to the late 2010s). The library was obtained by the immunoSEQ multiplex PCR assay. RNA was extracted from all samples and reverse transcribed into cDNA, which served as template for TCR sequencing. The clones in this table, taken by TCRdb from immuneACCESS, are in-frame only. Not every clone is retained; where verified, under half of the shortfall comes from an unresolved V gene, and the cause of the rest is unknown. For this sample the table gives roughly 200,000 clones, of which under 60% were detected only once. The top ten clonotypes cover around 13% of the sample. This specimen's time point label, interpreted: around 26 weeks on oral tofacitinib. The sample's treatment or condition label is to be understood as: oral pan-JAK inhibitor, 5-10 mg twice daily.

Specimen: CD8+ T cells sorted from blood, collected at week 24, from a patient treated with tofacitinib. All receptors come from a human donor with alopecia areata.

The V and J genes are TRBV5-1 and TRBJ2-7, with D perhaps assigned TRBD1 or TRBD2 (5 bases each). CDR1 is SGHRS and CDR2 is YFSETQ in the germline V gene. There are 15 residues in the CDR3. V gave up 0 bases and J gave up 1 base, with 11 bases separating them. In DNA form, the CDR3 reads TGCGCCAGCAGCTTGGACAGGACTCCTTCCTACGAGCAGTACTTC. Protein product: CASSLDRTPSYEQYF.

The chain carries TRBV4-1 and TRBJ1-6, with 9 bases lining up with TRBD1. The CDR3 covers 15 residues. Germline-derived CDR1 and CDR2 are MGHRA and YSYEKL. J gave up 8 bases and V 4 bases, and 6 bases lay outside the gene matches. CDR3 in DNA: TGCGCCAGCAGCCGGAAAAGGACAGGGGATTCACCCCTCCACTTT. Its protein is CASSRKRTGDSPLHF.

CDR3 protein: CASSLASVYEQYF. CDR3 sequence (DNA): TGTGCCAGCAGCTTAGCTAGTGTATACGAGCAGTACTTC. The chain uses TRBV7-2 and TRBJ2-7, with no clear D. V shed 0 bases and J shed 4 bases, with 7 bases lying between them. This CDR3 spans 13 amino acids. Germline assignment: CDR1 SGHTA and CDR2 FQGNSA.

With respect to this clone: The sample holds other DNA sequences that translate to the same CDR3. J is TRBJ2-7 and V is TRBV5-6; 7 bases are shared with TRBD1. Germline V lookup: CDR1 SGHDT, CDR2 YYEEEE. This CDR3 has 13 residues. Germline trimming cut 3 bases from V and 1 base from J; bases unmatched to any gene: 1. CDR3 amino acids: CASSSGQSYEQYF. The DNA for the CDR3 is TGTGCCAGCAGCTCGGGACAGTCCTACGAGCAGTACTTC.

This clone was counted a few times. The rearrangement links TRBV13 to TRBJ2-1, with 9 bases lining up with TRBD2. Germline CDR1 and CDR2: PRHDT and FYEKMQ (reference sequence). V dropped 4 bases and J dropped 5; count of bases not matched to a gene: 6. This CDR3 contains 15 residues. The chain's CDR3 is CASSSRLAVHNEQFF. CDR3 coding DNA: TGTGCCAGCAGCTCCAGACTAGCGGTTCACAATGAGCAGTTCTTC.

Comment on this clone: The same CDR3 also results from other DNA sequences found in this sample. The gene calls are TRBV19 and TRBJ1-5; unclear D gene. Germline CDR1 reads LNHDA; CDR2 reads SQIVND (reference sequence). V gave up 3 bases and J gave up 7 bases, with 7 bases separating them. The CDR3 totals 12 residues. The CDR3 sequence is CASSIGLQPQHF. CDR3 DNA sequence: TGTGCCAGTAGTATCGGTCTCCAGCCCCAGCATTTT.

J is TRBJ2-7 and V is TRBV7-9; D is unresolved. Trimming pared 0 bases from V and 3 bases from J, leaving 6 bases between. CDR3 size: 13 residues. Germline values: CDR1 SEHNR, CDR2 FQNEAQ (reference sequence). CDR3 sequence reads: CASSLATDYEQYF. Here the CDR3 DNA reads TGTGCCAGCAGCTTAGCAACGGACTACGAGCAGTACTTC. The full variable domain, in which reference TRBV7-9 and TRBJ2-7 provide the parts outside the CDR3, is DTGVSQNPRHKITKRGQNVTFRCDPISEHNRLYWYRQTLGQGPEFLTYFQNEAQLEKSRLLSDRFSAERPKGSFSTLEIQRTEQGDSAMYLCASSLATDYEQYFGPGTRLTVT.

This clone occurred a few times. The sample carries other DNA sequences with the same CDR3. The chain has TRBV5-6 and TRBJ2-2; D is uncertain. The germline V and J ends were trimmed by 0 bases and 0 bases, with 3 bases remaining between them. From germline, CDR1 is SGHDT and CDR2 YYEEEE. The CDR3 length is 14 residues. The CDR3 sequence: CASSLGSNTGELFF. For the CDR3, the DNA is TGTGCCAGCAGCTTGGGATCGAACACCGGGGAGCTGTTTTTT.

A few counts support this clone. The chain links TRBV5-1 to TRBJ1-1, with unresolved D. Germline-derived CDR1 and CDR2 are SGHRS and YFSETQ. Trimming removed 1 base from V and 0 bases from J, with 10 bases in between. This CDR3 has 15 amino acids. In DNA, the CDR3 is TGCGCCAGCAGCTTGTATTCCCCGGTGAACACTGAAGCTTTCTTT. Its protein is CASSLYSPVNTEAFF.

This sequence joins TRBV27 and TRBJ1-2, with TRBD1 matching over 7 bases. With V trimmed by 6 bases and J by 8 bases, 9 bases remained unmatched. The length of the CDR3 is 13 residues. CDR1 is MNHEY, CDR2 SMNVEV, per germline (reference sequence). The CDR3 region has the DNA TGTGCCAGCAGCTCCTCAGGGGGGGAGGGCTACACCTTC. Translated, it gives CASSSSGGEGYTF.

This clone was found a few times. The chain joins TRBV19 to TRBJ1-5; D is possibly TRBD1 (6 bases). The CDR3 is made up of 14 amino acids. V lost 7 bases and J 6 bases, leaving 16 bases between the germline ends. Germline V CDR1 and CDR2: LNHDA, SQIVND (reference sequence). CDR3 loop: CASNPQGQGQPQHF. The DNA for the CDR3 is TGTGCCAGTAATCCGCAGGGGCAAGGTCAGCCCCAGCATTTT.

The V gene is TRBV30, the J gene TRBJ2-4, with D hard to call. The CDR3 covers 12 residues. V lost 0 bases and J lost 3, with 3 bases in between. In germline, CDR1 is GTSNPN, CDR2 SVGIG (reference sequence). CDR3 DNA: TGTGCCTGGAGTGTAAGCAAAAACATTCAGTACTTC. Protein: CAWSVSKNIQYF.

The chain uses TRBV2 and TRBJ2-5; D tentatively reads TRBD1 or TRBD2 (6 bases each). CDR3 length: 15 residues. The V gene lost 2 bases and the J gene lost 4 bases, with 14 bases spanning the gap. Germline V gives CDR1 SNHLY, CDR2 FYNNEI. The DNA for the CDR3 is TGTGCCAGCAGTGAAACGGGGGCGAGGGCAGAGACCCAGTACTTC. Residues: CASSETGARAETQYF. Full variable domain (remainder filled in from reference TRBV2 and TRBJ2-5): EPEVTQTPSHQVTQMGQEVILRCVPISNHLYFYWYRQILGQKVEFLVSFYNNEISEKSEIFDDQFSVERPDGSNFTLKIRSTKLEDSAMYFCASSETGARAETQYFGPGTRLLVL.

J is TRBJ2-7 and V is TRBV6-1, with D possibly being TRBD2 (6 bases). The V gene's germline CDR1 is MNHNS and CDR2 SASEGT. V was pared by 5 bases and J by 0 bases, with 14 bases between. The CDR3 has 15 amino acids. The CDR3 DNA follows: TGTGCCAGCAGTTTGGGACTTGGGAGCTCCTACGAGCAGTACTTC. Translated: CASSLGLGSSYEQYF.

The chain couples TRBV18 to TRBJ1-5; D is ambiguous. V dropped 5 bases and J dropped 7 bases, with 9 bases sitting between them. This CDR3 region has 12 residues. Germline V gives CDR1 KGHSH, CDR2 LQKENI. The CDR3 region has the DNA TGTGCCAGCTCAAACGGGCAACAGCCCCAGCATTTT. It specifies CASSNGQQPQHF.

About this clone: The same CDR3 also results from other DNA sequences found in this sample. The chain carries TRBV13 and TRBJ1-1, with D unclear. The ends were cut back, 0 bases at V and 1 base at J, with 6 bases in the middle. There are 14 residues in the CDR3. Per germline, CDR1 PRHDT and CDR2 FYEKMQ (reference sequence). CDR3 sequence reads: CASSLGRRNTEAFF. CDR3 nucleotides: TGTGCCAGCAGCTTAGGCCGCAGGAACACTGAAGCTTTCTTT.

The genes are TRBV9 and TRBJ1-2; tentatively, D is TRBD1 (5 bases). The V gene lost 3 bases and the J gene lost 2 bases, with 20 bases spanning the gap. The CDR3 totals 17 residues. Germline CDR1 and CDR2: SGDLS and YYNGEE. For the CDR3, the DNA is TGTGCCAGCAGCGCCAGATGGGCGGGAGGGGAGAACTATGGCTACACCTTC. It specifies CASSARWAGGENYGYTF.

V gene TRBV6-1 combines with J gene TRBJ2-7; 9 nucleotides agree with TRBD1. Germline assignment: CDR1 MNHNS and CDR2 SASEGT. The CDR3 is 14 amino acids. V dropped 5 bases and J dropped 5; count of bases not matched to a gene: 7. The CDR3, as DNA: TGTGCCAGCAGTCTCCGGACAGGGGTCGACGAGCAGTACTTC. This gives the protein CASSLRTGVDEQYF.

The chain employs TRBV5-1 and TRBJ2-1; D is ambiguous. The CDR3 consists of 13 residues. Germline assignment: CDR1 SGHRS and CDR2 YFSETQ. V shed 3 bases and J shed 6 bases, with 10 bases lying between them. CDR3 coding DNA: TGCGCCAGCAGCTCGTGGGTCGTCAATGAGCAGTTCTTC. Translating gives CASSSWVVNEQFF. The whole variable domain, filled in from reference TRBV5-1 and TRBJ2-1, reads KAGVTQTPRYLIKTRGQQVTLSCSPISGHRSVSWYQQTPGQGLQFLFEYFSETQRNKGNFPGRFSGRQFSNSRSEMNVSTLELGDSALYLCASSSWVVNEQFFGPGTRLTVL.

V is TRBV10-3 and J is TRBJ2-4, with D possibly being TRBD1 (6 bases). Trimming removed 6 bases at V and 3 bases at J, with 6 bases between. Germline V gene data show CDR1 as ENHRY and CDR2 as SYGVKD. CDR3 length: 12 residues. CDR3 amino acids: CAIRDSKNIQYF. DNA for the CDR3: TGTGCCATCAGGGACAGCAAAAACATTCAGTACTTC.

This chain joins TRBV30 and TRBJ1-5, with no clear D. Germline V lookup: CDR1 GTSNPN, CDR2 SVGIG (reference sequence). The CDR3 has 13 amino acids. V was pared by 1 base and J by 3 bases, with 7 bases between. The CDR3, as DNA: TGTGCCTGGAGTGAAAAGTACAATCAGCCCCAGCATTTT. Its translation is CAWSEKYNQPQHF.

To note about this clone: An end of the junction does not agree with germline; a read error may underlie this. The CDR3 coding sequence is TGTGCCAGCAGCGTAAACAAGGGGGGGAACACTGAAGCTTTTTTT. Translation: CASSVNKGGNTEAFF. V is TRBV9 and J is TRBJ1-1; possible D gene TRBD1, 6 bases. There are 15 residues in the CDR3. Germline CDR1 reads SGDLS; CDR2 reads YYNGEE. The entire variable domain, with the rest obtained from reference TRBV9 and TRBJ1-1, is as follows: DSGVTQTPKHLITATGQRVTLRCSPRSGDLSVYWYQQSLDQGLQFLIQYYNGEERAKGNILERFSAQQFPDLHSELNLSSLELGDSALYFCASSVNKGGNTEAFFGQGTRLTVV.